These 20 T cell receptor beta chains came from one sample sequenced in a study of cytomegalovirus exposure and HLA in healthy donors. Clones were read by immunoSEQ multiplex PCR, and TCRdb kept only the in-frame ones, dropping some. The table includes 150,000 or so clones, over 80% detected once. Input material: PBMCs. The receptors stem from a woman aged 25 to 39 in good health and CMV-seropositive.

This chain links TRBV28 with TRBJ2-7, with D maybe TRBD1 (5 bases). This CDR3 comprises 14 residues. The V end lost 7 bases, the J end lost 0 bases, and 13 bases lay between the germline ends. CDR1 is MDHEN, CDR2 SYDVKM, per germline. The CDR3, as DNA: TGTGCCAGCATAGATCACAGGAGCTCCTACGAGCAGTACTTC. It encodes CASIDHRSSYEQYF.

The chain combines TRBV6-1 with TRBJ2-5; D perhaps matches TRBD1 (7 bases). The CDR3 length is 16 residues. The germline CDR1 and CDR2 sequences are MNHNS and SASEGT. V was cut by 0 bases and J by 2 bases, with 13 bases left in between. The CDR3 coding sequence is TGTGCCAGCAGTGAAGCGCAGGGGGGACGGCAAGAGACCCAGTACTTC. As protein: CASSEAQGGRQETQYF.

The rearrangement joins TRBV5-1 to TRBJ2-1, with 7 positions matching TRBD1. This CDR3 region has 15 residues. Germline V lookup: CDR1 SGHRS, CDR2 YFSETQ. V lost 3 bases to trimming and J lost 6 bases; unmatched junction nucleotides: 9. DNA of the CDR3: TGCGCCAGCAGCTCCCGGGACAGACTAATCAATGAGCAGTTCTTC. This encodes CASSSRDRLINEQFF.

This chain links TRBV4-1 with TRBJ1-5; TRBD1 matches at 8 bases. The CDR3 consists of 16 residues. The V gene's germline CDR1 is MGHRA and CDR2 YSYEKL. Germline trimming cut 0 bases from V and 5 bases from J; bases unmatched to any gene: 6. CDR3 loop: CASSQDGSGGYQPQHF. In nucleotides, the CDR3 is TGCGCCAGCAGCCAAGACGGCTCAGGGGGCTATCAGCCCCAGCATTTT.

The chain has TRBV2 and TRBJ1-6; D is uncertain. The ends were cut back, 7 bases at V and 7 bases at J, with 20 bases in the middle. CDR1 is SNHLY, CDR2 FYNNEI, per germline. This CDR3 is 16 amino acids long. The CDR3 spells CASIGLSGLGNSPLHF. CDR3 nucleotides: TGTGCCAGCATAGGACTCTCCGGTTTAGGGAATTCACCCCTCCACTTT.

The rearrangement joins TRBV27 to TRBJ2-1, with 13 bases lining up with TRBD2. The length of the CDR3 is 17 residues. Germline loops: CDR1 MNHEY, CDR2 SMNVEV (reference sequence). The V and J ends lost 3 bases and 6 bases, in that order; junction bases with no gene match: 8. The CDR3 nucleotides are TGTGCCAGCAGTTTTCAATTACTAGCGGGGGGGGGCAATGAGCAGTTCTTC. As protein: CASSFQLLAGGGNEQFF.

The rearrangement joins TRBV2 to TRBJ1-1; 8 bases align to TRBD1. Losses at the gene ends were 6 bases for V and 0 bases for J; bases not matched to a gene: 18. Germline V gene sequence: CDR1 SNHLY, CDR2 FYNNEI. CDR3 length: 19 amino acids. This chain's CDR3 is CASRKRTGRNGVMNTEAFF. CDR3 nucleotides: TGTGCCAGCAGGAAGAGGACAGGGCGGAATGGGGTGATGAACACTGAAGCTTTCTTT. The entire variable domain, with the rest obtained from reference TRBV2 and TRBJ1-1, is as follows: EPEVTQTPSHQVTQMGQEVILRCVPISNHLYFYWYRQILGQKVEFLVSFYNNEISEKSEIFDDQFSVERPDGSNFTLKIRSTKLEDSAMYFCASRKRTGRNGVMNTEAFFGQGTRLTVV.

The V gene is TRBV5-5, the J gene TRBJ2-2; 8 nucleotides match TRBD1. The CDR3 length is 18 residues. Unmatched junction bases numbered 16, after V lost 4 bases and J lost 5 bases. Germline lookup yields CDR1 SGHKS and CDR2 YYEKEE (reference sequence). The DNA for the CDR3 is TGTGCCAGCAGCCCCGGACAGGGTGGGCCTATCGTAACCGGGGAGCTGTTTTTT. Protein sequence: CASSPGQGGPIVTGELFF.

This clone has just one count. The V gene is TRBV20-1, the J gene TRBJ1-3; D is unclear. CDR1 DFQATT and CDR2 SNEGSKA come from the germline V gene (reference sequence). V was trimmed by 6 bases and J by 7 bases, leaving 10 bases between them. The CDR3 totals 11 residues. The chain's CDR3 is CSAERGNTIYF. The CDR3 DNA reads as TGCAGTGCCGAACGAGGGAACACCATATATTTT.

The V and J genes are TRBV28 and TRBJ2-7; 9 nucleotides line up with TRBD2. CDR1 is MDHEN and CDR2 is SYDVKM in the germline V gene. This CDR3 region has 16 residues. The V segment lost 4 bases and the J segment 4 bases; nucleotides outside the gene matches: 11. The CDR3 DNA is TGTGCCAGCAGTTCCCTAGGGGCGGGAGGGAGGTACGAGCAGTACTTC. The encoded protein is CASSSLGAGGRYEQYF. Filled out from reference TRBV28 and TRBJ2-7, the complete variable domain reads DVKVTQSSRYLVKRTGEKVFLECVQDMDHENMFWYRQDPGLGLRLIYFSYDVKMKEKGDIPEGYSVSREKKERFSLILESASTNQTSMYLCASSSLGAGGRYEQYFGPGTRLTVT.

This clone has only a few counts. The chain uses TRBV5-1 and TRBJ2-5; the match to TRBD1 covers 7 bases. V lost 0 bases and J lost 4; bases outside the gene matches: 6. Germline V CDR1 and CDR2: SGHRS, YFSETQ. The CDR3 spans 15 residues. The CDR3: CASSLDRGRGETQYF. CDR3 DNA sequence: TGCGCCAGCAGCTTGGACAGGGGAAGGGGAGAGACCCAGTACTTC.

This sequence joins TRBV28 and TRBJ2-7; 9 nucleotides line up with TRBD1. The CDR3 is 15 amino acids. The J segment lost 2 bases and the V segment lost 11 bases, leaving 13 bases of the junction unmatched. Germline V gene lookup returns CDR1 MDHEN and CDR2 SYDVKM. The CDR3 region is CASSAGTGRPYEQYF. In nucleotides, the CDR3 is TGTGCCTCCTCGGCCGGGACAGGGCGTCCCTACGAGCAGTACTTC.

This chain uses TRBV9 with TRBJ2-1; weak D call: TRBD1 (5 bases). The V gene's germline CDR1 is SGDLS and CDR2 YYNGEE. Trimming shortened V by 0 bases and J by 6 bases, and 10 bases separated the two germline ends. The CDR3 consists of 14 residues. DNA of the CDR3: TGTGCCAGCAGCGTAGATAGCCAGGGCAATGAGCAGTTCTTC. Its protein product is CASSVDSQGNEQFF.

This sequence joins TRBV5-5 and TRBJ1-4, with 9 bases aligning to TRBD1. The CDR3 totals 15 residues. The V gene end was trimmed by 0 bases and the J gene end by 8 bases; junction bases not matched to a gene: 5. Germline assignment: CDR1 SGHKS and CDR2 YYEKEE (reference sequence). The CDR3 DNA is TGTGCCAGCAGCTTGGGGGACAGGGTTGGAGAAAAACTGTTTTTT. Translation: CASSLGDRVGEKLFF.

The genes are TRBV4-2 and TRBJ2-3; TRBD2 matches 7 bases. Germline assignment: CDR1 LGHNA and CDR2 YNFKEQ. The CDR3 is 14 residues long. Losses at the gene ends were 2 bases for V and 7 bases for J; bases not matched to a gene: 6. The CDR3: CASSQSSGEHTQYF. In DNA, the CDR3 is TGTGCCAGCAGCCAATCCAGCGGGGAACATACGCAGTATTTT.

The CDR3 nucleotides read TGTGCCAGCAGCCCCAGGTATTATCAGCCCCAGCATTTT. It codes for CASSPRYYQPQHF. The V gene is TRBV27, the J gene TRBJ1-5; the D is unclear. Trimming stripped 6 bases from V and 5 bases from J, with 11 bases between. Germline lookup yields CDR1 MNHEY and CDR2 SMNVEV (reference sequence). The CDR3 consists of 13 residues.

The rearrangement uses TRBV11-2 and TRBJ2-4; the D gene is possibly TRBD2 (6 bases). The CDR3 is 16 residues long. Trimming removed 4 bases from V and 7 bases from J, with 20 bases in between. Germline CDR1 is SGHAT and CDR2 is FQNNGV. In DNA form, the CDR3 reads TGTGCCAGCAGCTCAGTGGTCGGAGGGGCGTCGAACATTCAGTACTTC. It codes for CASSSVVGGASNIQYF.

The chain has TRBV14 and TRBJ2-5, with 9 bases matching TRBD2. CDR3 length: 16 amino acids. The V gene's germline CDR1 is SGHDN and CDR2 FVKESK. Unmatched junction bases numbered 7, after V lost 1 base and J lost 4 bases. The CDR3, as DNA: TGTGCCAGCAGCCAAGTGGGACTAGCCGTGGTAGAGACCCAGTACTTC. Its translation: CASSQVGLAVVETQYF.

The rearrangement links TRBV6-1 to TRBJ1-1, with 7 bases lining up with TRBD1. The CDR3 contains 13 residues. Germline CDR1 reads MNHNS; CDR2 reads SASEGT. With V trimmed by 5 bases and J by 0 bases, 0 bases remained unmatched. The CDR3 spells CASSRGLNTEAFF. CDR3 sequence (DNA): TGTGCCAGCAGTAGGGGGCTGAACACTGAAGCTTTCTTT.

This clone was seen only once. The CDR3 sequence: CASTQPGTAYEQYF. Written as DNA, the CDR3 is TGTGCCAGCACCCAACCCGGGACAGCCTACGAGCAGTACTTC. V usage is TRBV28 and J usage is TRBJ2-7; 7 bases are shared with TRBD1. J gave up 2 bases and V 7 bases, and 8 bases lay outside the gene matches. The germline V gene has CDR1 MDHEN and CDR2 SYDVKM. This CDR3 contains 14 residues.